A selection of T cell receptor beta chains follows, all from one sample in a study of shared clonotypes between healthy human individuals. Profiled with immunoSEQ multiplex PCR; TCRdb holds only in-frame clones, not every one. The sample has around 750,000 clones; less than 85% are singletons. Input material: memory CD4+ T cells sorted from blood. Every receptor here comes from a woman aged 25 to 39 in good health. The CDR3 runs from the conserved cysteine through the conserved F or W. The D gene is left open where the match is weak. A row's size may be missing; if present it is once, few, many or a size class.

D gene,V gene,clone size,J gene,CDR3 protein,CDR3 DNA
NA,TRBV6-1,NA,TRBJ2-3,CASSEFTDTQYF,TGTGCCAGCAGTGAATTTACAGATACGCAGTATTTT
NA,TRBV28,once,TRBJ1-2,CASTFTGTYGYTF,TGTGCCAGCACCTTTACAGGGACCTATGGCTACACCTTC
NA,TRBV7-8,NA,TRBJ2-3,CASSLGITDTQYF,TGTGCCAGCAGCTTAGGGATCACAGATACGCAGTATTTT
NA,TRBV4-1,once,TRBJ1-1,CASSQEGRENTEAFF,TGCGCCAGCAGCCAAGAAGGGAGGGAGAACACTGAAGCTTTCTTT
TRBD2,TRBV6-1,NA,TRBJ2-1,CASNLAGELIQFF,TGTGCCAGCAACCTAGCGGGAGAGCTCATCCAGTTCTTC
NA,TRBV19,NA,TRBJ1-4,CASTMGLWREKLFF,TGTGCCAGTACCATGGGACTGTGGCGTGAAAAACTGTTTTTT
NA,TRBV6-5,once,TRBJ1-1,CASSQVMNTEAFF,TGTGCCAGCAGCCAGGTCATGAACACTGAAGCTTTCTTT
TRBD1,TRBV5-6,NA,TRBJ1-2,CASSMSTGGWVGGYTF,TGTGCCAGCAGCATGAGTACAGGGGGCTGGGTTGGAGGCTACACCTTC
NA,TRBV9,few,TRBJ2-7,CASSVGMANSYEQYF,TGTGCCAGCAGCGTAGGGATGGCGAACTCCTACGAGCAGTACTTC
TRBD1,TRBV10-2,NA,TRBJ1-1,CASSRDYRGANTEAFF,TGCGCCAGCAGTCGAGATTACAGGGGAGCGAACACTGAAGCTTTCTTT
NA,TRBV19,NA,TRBJ2-7,CASKDRRDSEQYF,TGTGCCAGTAAGGACAGAAGGGATAGCGAGCAGTACTTC
TRBD2,TRBV6-4,NA,TRBJ2-1,CASSTGTRLFF,TGTGCCAGCAGCACCGGGACTAGGCTGTTCTTC
NA,TRBV2,NA,TRBJ2-5,CASSELDQQETQYF,TGTGCCAGCAGTGAACTGGACCAACAAGAGACCCAGTACTTC
TRBD2,TRBV7-9,NA,TRBJ2-1,CASSETSGREDEQFF,TGTGCCAGCAGCGAGACTAGCGGGAGGGAAGATGAGCAGTTCTTC
TRBD1,TRBV18,NA,TRBJ1-2,CASSSGQGNYGYTF,TGTGCCAGCTCATCGGGACAGGGAAACTATGGCTACACCTTC
NA,TRBV15,few,TRBJ2-5,CATSRPVGGAGETQYF,TGTGCCACCAGCCGCCCGGTGGGGGGGGCTGGAGAGACCCAGTACTTC
NA,TRBV2,NA,TRBJ1-1,CASSEVAVITEAFF,TGTGCCAGCAGTGAAGTGGCAGTGATAACTGAAGCTTTCTTT
TRBD1,TRBV4-2,NA,TRBJ2-7,CASSRTTGTGAYEQYF,TGTGCCAGCAGCCGTACGACCGGGACAGGAGCCTACGAGCAGTACTTC
TRBD1,TRBV28,NA,TRBJ1-4,CASSRGTGFNEKLFF,TGTGCCAGCAGCCGGGGGACAGGCTTTAATGAAAAACTGTTTTTT
NA,TRBV4-2,NA,TRBJ2-3,CASSQGDTQYF,TGTGCCAGCAGCCAAGGTGATACGCAGTATTTT
TRBD1,TRBV11-2,NA,TRBJ1-5,CASSITGDQPQHF,TGTGCCAGCAGCATTACAGGGGATCAGCCCCAGCATTTT
TRBD2,TRBV4-2,NA,TRBJ2-1,CASSQESGAWDEQFF,TGTGCCAGCAGCCAAGAGAGCGGGGCGTGGGATGAGCAGTTCTTC
TRBD1,TRBV13,NA,TRBJ2-6,CASSQTGQGLSGANVLTF,TGTGCCAGCAGCCAGACGGGACAGGGGTTATCTGGGGCCAACGTCCTGACTTTC
TRBD1,TRBV5-1,NA,TRBJ2-5,CASSLAKGTDQETQYF,TGCGCCAGCAGCTTGGCAAAAGGGACAGACCAAGAGACCCAGTACTTC
NA,TRBV19,NA,TRBJ2-3,CASSLPRGSRPGTDTQYF,TGTGCCAGTAGTCTACCCAGGGGATCGCGGCCAGGCACAGATACGCAGTATTTT
TRBD1,TRBV27,few,TRBJ1-2,CASSFRGGQRRHYGYTF,TGTGCCAGCAGTTTTAGAGGGGGCCAACGGCGCCACTATGGCTACACCTTC
NA,TRBV19,once,TRBJ2-2,CASSQGNRPGELFF,TGTGCCAGTAGCCAGGGCAATAGGCCCGGGGAGCTGTTTTTT
NA,TRBV6-6,NA,TRBJ1-1,CASSSPPETEAFF,TGTGCCAGCAGTTCTCCCCCGGAGACTGAAGCTTTCTTT
NA,TRBV29-1,NA,TRBJ1-1,CSVGQRTTEAFF,TGCAGCGTAGGACAGAGGACCACTGAAGCTTTCTTT
NA,TRBV19,many,TRBJ1-5,CASSTHVGARMGQPQHF,TGTGCCAGTAGTACCCACGTTGGGGCAAGAATGGGTCAGCCCCAGCATTTT
NA,TRBV10-3,few,TRBJ2-7,CAISREPPYEQYF,TGTGCCATCAGTCGGGAGCCCCCCTACGAGCAGTACTTC
NA,TRBV5-1,NA,TRBJ2-6,CASSLGTASGANVLTF,TGCGCCAGCAGCTTGGGCACAGCCTCTGGGGCCAACGTCCTGACTTTC
NA,TRBV28,NA,TRBJ2-7,CASSSTGTSHEQYF,TGTGCCAGCAGTTCCACCGGGACAAGTCACGAGCAGTACTTC
TRBD1,TRBV19,few,TRBJ2-7,CASSSTGTGHYEQYF,TGTGCCAGTAGTAGTACCGGGACAGGCCACTACGAGCAGTACTTC
NA,TRBV18,NA,TRBJ2-3,CASSAYGDTQYF,TGTGCCAGCTCGGCATACGGAGATACGCAGTATTTT